This entry lists 6 T cell receptor beta chains sequenced from one sample in a study of T cells in Graves' hyperthyroidism and ophthalmopathy. The source material, RNA transcripts, was used to amplify TCR beta CDR3 regions. The primer set for the first-round RT-PCR of the TCR CDR3 was HTBI. MiXCR, run by TCRdb on the multiplex PCR reads, gives a single entry per CDR3 protein. This table holds 530,000 or so distinct CDR3 sequences, around 42% found once. The sequenced sample consisted of peripheral blood or thyroid tissue (not recorded which). The receptors were gathered from a young woman with Graves' hyperthyroidism.

There are many counts of this clonotype. V gene TRBV6-2 or TRBV6-3 combines with J gene TRBJ1-1, with D unresolved. CDR1 is MNHEY and CDR2 is SVGEGT in the germline V gene. Between the trimmed V and J ends, which lost 0 bases and 4 bases, there was a span of 6 bases. The CDR3 runs to 13 residues. The CDR3 DNA follows: TGTGCCAGCAGTTACTCGGAGCTCACTGAAGCTTTCTTT. Translating it yields CASSYSELTEAFF.

This chain uses TRBV29-1 with TRBJ2-7; D gene uncertain. Germline CDR1 reads SQVTM; CDR2 reads ANQGSEA. This CDR3 region has 9 residues. Deletions cut 4 bases from V and 9 bases from J, with 7 bases between. The CDR3 DNA reads TGCAGCGTTGTGGTAGTGCAGTACTTC. Amino acid sequence: CSVVVVQYF.

A remark on this clonotype: This may arise from a read error, as a much more abundant clone is one base away. V gene TRBV5-6 combines with J gene TRBJ1-2; TRBD1 agrees at 7 bases. In germline, CDR1 is SGHDT, CDR2 YYEEEE. The CDR3 is 15 amino acids. Written as DNA, the CDR3 is TGTCCCAGCAGCTTAATGACAGGGATCGTCTATGGCTACACCTTC. It is translated as CPSSLMTGIVYGYTF.

The chain employs TRBV7-9 and TRBJ2-3; D remains unclear. V was clipped by 6 bases and J by 3 bases, with 7 bases between them. Germline values: CDR1 SEHNR, CDR2 FQNEAQ (reference sequence). The CDR3 spans 12 residues. The CDR3 DNA reads as TGTGCCAGCAGTGAGGTGACAGATACGCAGTATTTT. Encoded protein: CASSEVTDTQYF.

This clonotype was detected ten times or more. This chain joins TRBV2 and TRBJ2-7; D is unclear. This CDR3 has 13 residues. Trimming removed 6 bases from V and 1 base from J, with 10 bases in between. Germline CDR1 SNHLY, CDR2 FYNNEI. The CDR3 sequence is CASRDILSYEQYF. The DNA of the CDR3 is TGTGCCAGCAGAGACATTCTTTCCTACGAGCAGTACTTC.

In its sample, this clonotype was seen many times. The chain joins TRBV6-2 or TRBV6-3 to TRBJ1-5; a possible D gene is TRBD1 (6 bases). Germline V gene sequence: CDR1 MNHEY, CDR2 SVGEGT. Trimming shortened V by 6 bases and J by 6 bases, and 12 bases separated the two germline ends. The CDR3 totals 13 residues. The CDR3 region has the DNA TGTGCCAGCAGACAGGGTTCGGGTCAGCCCCAGCATTTT. It translates to CASRQGSGQPQHF.